The rows below give T cell receptor beta chains drawn from one sample of a study of shared clonotypes between healthy human individuals. Data came from immunoSEQ multiplex PCR; TCRdb stores just in-frame clones and leaves some out. This sample has around 340,000 clones, with roughly 80% found just once. The sequencing input was memory CD4+ T cells sorted from blood. The receptors here all came from a man aged 25 to 40 in good health. Each CDR3 is given with its conserved first and last residue. The D gene is left open where the match is weak. Rows may omit the clone size; those that give it use once, few, many or a size class.

D: TRBD1; size: .; length: 14; J: TRBJ2-7; V: TRBV7-2; CDR3: CASSLGQGTYEQYF; DNA: TGTGCCAGCAGCTTAGGACAGGGGACCTACGAGCAGTACTTC
D: .; size: .; length: 13; J: TRBJ2-3; V: TRBV5-1; CDR3: CASSLGPTDTQYF; DNA: TGCGCCAGCAGCTTGGGCCCCACAGATACGCAGTATTTT
D: .; size: few; length: 14; J: TRBJ2-1; V: TRBV18; CDR3: CASSPGGLPNEQFF; DNA: TGTGCCAGCTCACCGGGGGGGCTGCCCAATGAGCAGTTCTTC
D: .; size: few; length: 14; J: TRBJ1-1; V: TRBV2; CDR3: CASRGRGSGTEAFF; DNA: TGTGCCAGCAGAGGAAGGGGGTCAGGCACTGAAGCTTTCTTT
D: TRBD2; size: .; length: 18; J: TRBJ2-1; V: TRBV7-2; CDR3: CASSRGGGGATGYNEQFF; DNA: TGTGCCAGCAGCCGCGGCGGGGGTGGCGCTACTGGGTACAATGAGCAGTTCTTC
D: .; size: many; length: 10; J: TRBJ2-7; V: TRBV27; CDR3: CVSGHYEQYF; DNA: TGTGTTAGCGGCCACTACGAGCAGTACTTC
D: TRBD2; size: .; length: 16; J: TRBJ2-1; V: TRBV9; CDR3: CASSVDRLAGYNEQFF; DNA: TGTGCCAGCAGCGTAGACCGACTAGCGGGCTACAATGAGCAGTTCTTC
D: TRBD2; size: .; length: 15; J: TRBJ2-2; V: TRBV19; CDR3: CASSREREYTGELFF; DNA: TGTGCCAGTAGCCGAGAGCGGGAGTACACCGGGGAGCTGTTTTTT
D: .; size: .; length: 14; J: TRBJ1-1; V: TRBV18; CDR3: CASSSRVGDTEAFF; DNA: TGTGCCAGCTCGTCCAGGGTTGGGGACACTGAAGCTTTCTTT
D: .; size: .; length: 12; J: TRBJ2-1; V: TRBV10-3; CDR3: CAISEGYNEQFF; DNA: TGTGCCATCAGCGAAGGCTACAATGAGCAGTTCTTC
D: .; size: once; length: 15; J: TRBJ2-1; V: TRBV5-1; CDR3: CASSAQTASYNEQFF; DNA: TGCGCCAGCAGCGCTCAGACAGCCTCCTACAATGAGCAGTTCTTC
D: .; size: .; length: 20; J: TRBJ2-1; V: TRBV2; CDR3: CASSERRTSNRGGSHNEQFF; DNA: TGTGCCAGCAGTGAACGTAGGACTAGCAACCGAGGGGGCTCTCACAATGAGCAGTTCTTC
D: TRBD1; size: once; length: 14; J: TRBJ1-2; V: TRBV12-5; CDR3: CASGSRDRGPGYTF; DNA: TGTGCTAGTGGTTCCCGGGACAGGGGGCCCGGCTACACCTTC